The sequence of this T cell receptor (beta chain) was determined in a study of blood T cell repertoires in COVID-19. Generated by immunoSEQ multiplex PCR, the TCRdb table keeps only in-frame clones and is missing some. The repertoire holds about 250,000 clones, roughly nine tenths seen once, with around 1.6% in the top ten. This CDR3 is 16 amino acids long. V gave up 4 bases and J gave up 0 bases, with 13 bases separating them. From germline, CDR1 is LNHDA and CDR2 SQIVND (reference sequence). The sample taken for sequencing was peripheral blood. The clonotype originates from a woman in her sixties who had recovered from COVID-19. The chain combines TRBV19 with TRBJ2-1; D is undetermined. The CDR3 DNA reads TGTGCCAGTAGTACGCGTCACCTGAGCTCCTACAATGAGCAGTTCTTC. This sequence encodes CASSTRHLSSYNEQFF.